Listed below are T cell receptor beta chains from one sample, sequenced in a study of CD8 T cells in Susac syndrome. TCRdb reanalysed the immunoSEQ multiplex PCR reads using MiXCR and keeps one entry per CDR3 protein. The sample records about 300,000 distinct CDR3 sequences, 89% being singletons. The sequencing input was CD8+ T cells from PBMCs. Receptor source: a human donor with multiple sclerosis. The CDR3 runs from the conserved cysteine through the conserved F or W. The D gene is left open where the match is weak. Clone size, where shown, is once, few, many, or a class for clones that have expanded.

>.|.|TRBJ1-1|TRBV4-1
CASSQEGYTEAFF
TGCGCCAGCAGCCAAGAAGGGTACACTGAAGCTTTCTTT
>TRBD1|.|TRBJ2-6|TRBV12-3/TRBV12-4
CASSPMRGRVSGANVLTF
TGTGCCAGCAGTCCAATGAGGGGGCGGGTCTCTGGGGCCAACGTCCTGACTTTC
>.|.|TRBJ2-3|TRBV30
CAWSEGRGPDTQYF
TGTGCCTGGAGTGAAGGAAGGGGCCCAGATACGCAGTATTTT
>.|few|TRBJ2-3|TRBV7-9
CASSLALFGDTQYF
TGTGCCAGCAGCTTAGCCTTATTCGGAGATACGCAGTATTTT
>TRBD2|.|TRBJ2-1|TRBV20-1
CSALTLAGSNNEQFF
TGCAGTGCATTAACCCTAGCGGGGTCTAACAATGAGCAGTTCTTC
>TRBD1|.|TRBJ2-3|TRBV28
CASSSPRTGVGTDTQYF
TGTGCCAGCAGTTCACCCCGGACAGGGGTTGGTACAGATACGCAGTATTTT
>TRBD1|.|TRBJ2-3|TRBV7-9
CASAPTGQGRDTQYF
TGTGCCAGCGCCCCTACTGGACAGGGGAGGGATACGCAGTATTTT
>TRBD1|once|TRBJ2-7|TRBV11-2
CASSLVPPGQGFAEQYF
TGTGCCAGCAGCTTAGTCCCGCCGGGACAGGGTTTCGCCGAGCAGTACTTC
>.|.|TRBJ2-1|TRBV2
CATPSPAGTLGANEQFF
TGTGCCACCCCTTCCCCGGCTGGGACCCTAGGGGCCAATGAGCAGTTCTTC
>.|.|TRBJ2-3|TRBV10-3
CATAAMRVVTPIDGADTQYF
TGTGCCACCGCCGCGATGAGGGTAGTGACCCCCATTGACGGAGCAGATACGCAGTATTTT
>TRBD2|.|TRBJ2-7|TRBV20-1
CSAKAGADYEQYF
TGCAGTGCCAAAGCGGGAGCTGACTACGAGCAGTACTTC
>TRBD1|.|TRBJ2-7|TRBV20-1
CSARGTGHYEQYF
TGCAGTGCTAGGGGGACAGGGCACTACGAGCAGTACTTC
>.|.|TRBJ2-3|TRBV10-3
CAISDGQLSTDTQYF
TGTGCCATCAGTGATGGACAGTTAAGCACAGATACGCAGTATTTT
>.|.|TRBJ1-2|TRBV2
CASIGAPNYGYTF
TGTGCCAGCATTGGGGCACCTAACTATGGCTACACCTTC
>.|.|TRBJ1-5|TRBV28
CASSFRTDNQPQHF
TGTGCCAGCAGTTTTCGGACAGACAATCAGCCCCAGCATTTT
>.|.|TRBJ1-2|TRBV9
CASSGWGSRDYVYTF
TGTGCCAGCAGCGGATGGGGGTCTCGGGACTATGTCTACACCTTC